Shown below are 21 T cell receptor beta chains from a single sample sequenced in a study of cytomegalovirus exposure and HLA in healthy donors. Vbeta (60) and Jbeta (13) primers were used in the PCR. Sequencing used immunoSEQ multiplex PCR; TCRdb keeps in-frame clones, though not all of them. The repertoire holds about 160,000 clones, around four fifths seen once, with over 0.95% in the top ten. Sequencing was carried out using PBMCs. The receptors derive from a woman aged 45-65 years in good health and CMV-seronegative.

The rearrangement uses TRBV9 and TRBJ1-5, with D possibly matching TRBD1 (6 bases). Germline V gene lookup returns CDR1 SGDLS and CDR2 YYNGEE. The V end lost 4 bases, the J end lost 4 bases, and 18 bases lay between the germline ends. The CDR3 extends over 16 amino acids. CDR3 region: CASSPGGQERNQPQHF. In DNA, the CDR3 is TGTGCCAGCAGCCCGGGGGGGCAGGAACGGAATCAGCCCCAGCATTTT.

V gene TRBV29-1 combines with J gene TRBJ1-4; perhaps TRBD1 as D (5 bases). The CDR3 runs 12 residues. CDR1 and CDR2 from the germline V gene are SQVTM and ANQGSEA. V lost 7 bases, J lost 3 bases, and 9 bases lay in between. The CDR3, as DNA: TGCAGCGGGGGCAGGCCTAATGAAAAACTGTTTTTT. This gives the protein CSGGRPNEKLFF. Based on the CDR3 plus reference TRBV29-1 and TRBJ1-4, the full variable domain is SAVISQKPSRDICQRGTSLTIQCQVDSQVTMMFWYRQQPGQSLTLIATANQGSEATYESGFVIDKFPISRPNLTFSTLTVSNMSPEDSSIYLCSGGRPNEKLFFGSGTQLSVL.

J is TRBJ2-7 and V is TRBV7-6, with TRBD1 identical over 9 bases. From germline, CDR1 is SGHVS and CDR2 FNYEAQ. The CDR3 is 15 residues long. The ends lost 3 bases at V and 8 bases at J; junction bases unmatched: 11. CDR3 in amino acids: CASSLSGQGENKQYF. In nucleotides, the CDR3 is TGTGCCAGCAGCTTGTCGGGACAGGGCGAAAACAAGCAGTACTTC.

V is TRBV7-9 and J is TRBJ1-3; D not resolved. The CDR3 is 14 residues long. Germline assignment: CDR1 SEHNR and CDR2 FQNEAQ (reference sequence). Trimming shortened V by 4 bases and J by 1 base, and 8 bases separated the two germline ends. The CDR3 sequence is CASSSAESGNTIYF. In nucleotides, the CDR3 is TGTGCCAGCAGCTCCGCGGAATCTGGAAACACCATATATTTT. Looking up the rest from reference TRBV7-9 and TRBJ1-3 gives the full variable domain: DTGVSQNPRHKITKRGQNVTFRCDPISEHNRLYWYRQTLGQGPEFLTYFQNEAQLEKSRLLSDRFSAERPKGSFSTLEIQRTEQGDSAMYLCASSSAESGNTIYFGEGSWLTVV.

The rearrangement links TRBV14 to TRBJ1-2, with no clear D. The V gene's germline CDR1 is SGHDN and CDR2 FVKESK. The V end was cut by 2 bases, the J end by 9 bases, with 25 bases between. The CDR3 extends over 17 amino acids. CDR3 DNA: TGTGCCAGCAGCCAACCCCGGTTACGGTCGAGGTGCGTATGCTACACCTTC. Protein product: CASSQPRLRSRCVCYTF.

This clone was detected only once. This chain connects TRBV4-1 to TRBJ2-2; weak D call: TRBD2 (6 bases). The germline CDR1 and CDR2 sequences are MGHRA and YSYEKL. V lost 0 bases, J lost 0 bases, and 14 bases lay in between. CDR3 length: 18 residues. The CDR3 protein is CASSQEWIAVANTGELFF. In nucleotides, the CDR3 is TGCGCCAGCAGCCAAGAATGGATAGCGGTCGCGAACACCGGGGAGCTGTTTTTT.

V usage is TRBV12-2 and J usage is TRBJ2-1; no DNA check was done on the table's D call, TRBD2. TRBV12-2 is a pseudogene segment. This CDR3 has 18 amino acids. The CDR3 DNA reads TGTGCAAGTCGCTTAGCCCATAGTTTGCGGGGGTACTACAATGAGCAGTTCTTC. It codes for CASRLAHSLRGYYNEQFF.

The V and J genes are TRBV5-6 and TRBJ2-1; 8 bases agree with TRBD1. The germline V gene has CDR1 SGHDT and CDR2 YYEEEE. The CDR3 contains 17 residues. V trimming: 0 bases; J trimming: 3 bases; junction bases outside the gene matches: 8. The CDR3 DNA reads as TGTGCCAGCAGCTTGGGGTTAGACAGGGGTCTCTACAATGAGCAGTTCTTC. Translated: CASSLGLDRGLYNEQFF.

The gene calls are TRBV2 and TRBJ2-1; 11 bases line up with TRBD1. Germline V gives CDR1 SNHLY, CDR2 FYNNEI. This CDR3 has 13 amino acids. Trimming at V came to 8 bases and at J to 6 bases, leaving 3 bases not matched to a gene. The DNA for the CDR3 is TGTGCCAGCGCCGGGACAGGGGGCAATGAGCAGTTCTTC. Translated, it gives CASAGTGGNEQFF.

This chain links TRBV5-8 with TRBJ1-5; 8 bases agree with TRBD1. The germline gives CDR1 SGHTS, CDR2 YDEGEE. V was clipped by 5 bases and J by 1 base; unmatched bases: 5. This CDR3 contains 15 residues. This CDR3 reads CASSPTGESNQPQHF. In nucleotides, the CDR3 is TGTGCCAGCAGTCCGACAGGGGAGAGCAATCAGCCCCAGCATTTT.

This clone turned up a few times. The CDR3 DNA reads TGCGCCAGCAGCCAAGAAACAGCCACTTTCAATCAGCCCCAGCATTTT. Translation: CASSQETATFNQPQHF. This chain links TRBV4-1 with TRBJ1-5; no clear D. Germline V gives CDR1 MGHRA, CDR2 YSYEKL. This CDR3 comprises 16 residues. The germline V and J ends were trimmed by 0 bases and 3 bases, with 12 bases remaining between them.

The chain couples TRBV7-3 to TRBJ2-1; 9 bases are shared with TRBD2. The germline CDR1 and CDR2 sequences are SGHTA and FQGTGA. V was pared by 2 bases and J by 9 bases, with 8 bases of the junction left unmatched. CDR3 length equals 15 residues. For the CDR3, the DNA is TGTGCCAGCAGCTTAGTTGGCGGGAGGGGGAGTGAGCAGTTCTTC. It yields the protein CASSLVGGRGSEQFF.

The chain links TRBV11-2 to TRBJ2-1; 11 bases map to TRBD2. The CDR3 sequence is 15 residues long. The germline CDR1 and CDR2 sequences are SGHAT and FQNNGV. Germline trimming cut 1 base from V and 4 bases from J; bases unmatched to any gene: 0. The CDR3 DNA follows: TGTGCCAGCAGCTTAGGACTAGCGGGATACAATGAGCAGTTCTTC. This gives the protein CASSLGLAGYNEQFF.

The rearrangement joins TRBV2 to TRBJ1-5; D remains ambiguous. The CDR3 has 13 residues. CDR1 SNHLY and CDR2 FYNNEI come from the germline V gene. The ends were cut back, 4 bases at V and 7 bases at J, with 11 bases in the middle. The CDR3 sequence: CASSGLGDQPQHF. In nucleotides, the CDR3 is TGTGCCAGCAGTGGCCTGGGCGACCAGCCCCAGCATTTT.

The chain links TRBV5-6 to TRBJ1-2, with D possibly being TRBD1 (6 bases). The CDR3 is 14 amino acids. The V gene's germline CDR1 is SGHDT and CDR2 YYEEEE. V was trimmed by 0 bases and J by 8 bases, leaving 14 bases between them. Here the CDR3 reads CASSLGRGARGYTF. CDR3 DNA: TGTGCCAGCAGCTTGGGGCGGGGGGCCCGCGGCTACACCTTC. The variable domain in full, with the rest retrieved from reference TRBV5-6 and TRBJ1-2, is DAGVTQSPTHLIKTRGQQVTLRCSPKSGHDTVSWYQQALGQGPQFIFQYYEEEERQRGNFPDRFSGHQFPNYSSELNVNALLLGDSALYLCASSLGRGARGYTFGSGTRLTVV.

This rearrangement joins TRBV5-5 to TRBJ2-1; the match to TRBD2 covers 10 bases. Trimming took 5 bases from V and 7 from J; bases not matched to a gene: 12. The germline CDR1 and CDR2 sequences are SGHKS and YYEKEE (reference sequence). This CDR3 is 16 amino acids long. CDR3 loop: CASSLRGGLAKNEQFF. In nucleotides, the CDR3 is TGTGCCAGCAGTCTAAGGGGGGGACTAGCGAAGAATGAGCAGTTCTTC.

J is TRBJ1-2 and V is TRBV5-4; 7 bases fit TRBD1. Per the germline V gene, CDR1 is SGHNT and CDR2 is YYREEE (reference sequence). V trimming: 1 base; J trimming: 6 bases; junction bases outside the gene matches: 6. This CDR3 comprises 14 residues. The CDR3 sequence is CASSLPRQGNGYTF. In DNA form, the CDR3 reads TGTGCCAGCAGCTTGCCCAGACAGGGCAATGGCTACACCTTC.

The chain has TRBV11-2 and TRBJ2-5; 12 positions match TRBD2. TRBJ2-7 explains the end of the DNA better; the J call may be wrong. CDR1 and CDR2 (germline): SGHAT, FQNNGV. The CDR3 consists of 17 residues. The CDR3 nucleotides are TGTGCCAGCAGCGCGACTAGCGGGAGCGCCGATTCCTACGAGCAGTACTTC. This sequence encodes CASSATSGSADSYEQYF.

The V gene is TRBV7-8, the J gene TRBJ2-7, with D maybe TRBD2 (6 bases). Trimming left V 1 base short and J 2 bases short, with 9 bases between. The V gene's germline CDR1 is SGHVS and CDR2 FQNEAQ. This CDR3 spans 14 amino acids. In DNA, the CDR3 is TGTGCCAGCAGCTTAGGACGACTAGCCTACGAGCAGTACTTC. Translating gives CASSLGRLAYEQYF.

The gene calls are TRBV9 and TRBJ2-2; D possibly corresponds to TRBD2 (5 bases). Germline CDR1 is SGDLS and CDR2 is YYNGEE. Trimming cost V 4 bases and J 5 bases, with 15 bases left between them. The CDR3 consists of 15 residues. The CDR3 region has the DNA TGTGCCAGCAGCCCAAGGACTGCGAGGACCGGGGAGCTGTTTTTT. Amino acid sequence: CASSPRTARTGELFF.

This clone was recorded only once. This chain connects TRBV7-8 to TRBJ2-1, with 12 nucleotides matching TRBD2. CDR3 length: 16 residues. V gave up 2 bases and J gave up 5 bases; unmatched junction bases: 4. Germline lookup yields CDR1 SGHVS and CDR2 FQNEAQ. CDR3 in DNA: TGTGCCAGCAGCTTACGGACTAGCGGGACACACAATGAGCAGTTCTTC. Protein: CASSLRTSGTHNEQFF.